These T cell receptor beta chains were read from a single sample in a study of CD8+ T cells in alopecia areata. The protocol was immunoSEQ multiplex PCR, while the TCRdb copy is restricted to in-frame clones and leaves out a portion. The sample carries 170,000 or so clones, about 71% recorded once. This specimen consisted of CD4+ T cells sorted from blood, obtained at week 4, from a patient treated with tofacitinib. The receptors were gathered from a human donor with alopecia areata. Each CDR3 is given with its conserved first and last residue. The order of the fields is V gene, J gene, D gene, clone size, CDR3 DNA, CDR3 protein. A D gene is named only where the DNA matches it firmly. The size of a clone is reported for some rows only, either as once, few or many, or as a class for expanded clones.

V gene: TRBV25-1; J gene: TRBJ1-3; D gene: -; clone size: -; CDR3 DNA: TGTGCCAGCATGCAACAGCCTGGAAACACCATATATTTT; CDR3 protein: CASMQQPGNTIYF
V gene: TRBV30; J gene: TRBJ2-1; D gene: -; clone size: -; CDR3 DNA: TGTGCCTGGAGTGTCCCGGACATGCGTAGCGATGAGCAGTTCTTC; CDR3 protein: CAWSVPDMRSDEQFF
V gene: TRBV29-1; J gene: TRBJ1-5; D gene: TRBD1; clone size: -; CDR3 DNA: TGCAGCGTCGGACAGGGAAAGGGTCAGCCCCAGCATTTT; CDR3 protein: CSVGQGKGQPQHF
V gene: TRBV5-4; J gene: TRBJ1-1; D gene: -; clone size: -; CDR3 DNA: TGTGCCAGCAGCTTGGGAAGGGCCACTGAAGCTTTCTTT; CDR3 protein: CASSLGRATEAFF
V gene: TRBV5-1; J gene: TRBJ1-6; D gene: -; clone size: once; CDR3 DNA: TGCGCCAGCAGCTTGCTTGGACAGATGGGGGGATCACCCCTCCACTTT; CDR3 protein: CASSLLGQMGGSPLHF
V gene: TRBV5-6; J gene: TRBJ2-6; D gene: TRBD1; clone size: once; CDR3 DNA: TGTGCCAGCAGCTTACCGGGACAGGGACTCTCTGGGGCCAACGTCCTGACTTTC; CDR3 protein: CASSLPGQGLSGANVLTF
V gene: TRBV29-1; J gene: TRBJ2-7; D gene: -; clone size: few; CDR3 DNA: TGCAGCGTTGGACAGGCCTCCTACGAGCAGTACTTC; CDR3 protein: CSVGQASYEQYF
V gene: TRBV7-9; J gene: TRBJ2-1; D gene: TRBD1; clone size: -; CDR3 DNA: TGTGCCAGCAGCTCTCTAACGGGACAGACCTACAATGAGCAGTTCTTC; CDR3 protein: CASSSLTGQTYNEQFF
V gene: TRBV30; J gene: TRBJ1-4; D gene: -; clone size: once; CDR3 DNA: TGTGCCTGGGGACGGGCCGGGACCCGAGAGGAAAAACTGTTTTTT; CDR3 protein: CAWGRAGTREEKLFF
V gene: TRBV29-1; J gene: TRBJ2-7; D gene: TRBD1; clone size: -; CDR3 DNA: TGCAGCGTTGAAACAGGGGGAGGCTACGAGCAGTACTTC; CDR3 protein: CSVETGGGYEQYF
V gene: TRBV30; J gene: TRBJ2-3; D gene: -; clone size: -; CDR3 DNA: TGTGCCTGGGGGGGGACCAACCCCGATACGCAGTATTTT; CDR3 protein: CAWGGTNPDTQYF
V gene: TRBV5-1; J gene: TRBJ2-3; D gene: TRBD1; clone size: -; CDR3 DNA: TGCGCCAGCAGCGCAGGCCAGGGGGTAGATACGCAGTATTTT; CDR3 protein: CASSAGQGVDTQYF
V gene: TRBV6-6; J gene: TRBJ2-5; D gene: -; clone size: -; CDR3 DNA: TGTGCCAGCAGTTATTACCAAGAGACCCAGTACTTC; CDR3 protein: CASSYYQETQYF
V gene: TRBV6-5; J gene: TRBJ2-6; D gene: -; clone size: -; CDR3 DNA: TGTGCCAGCAGTTACGGAGACAGCTCTGGGGCCAACGTCCTGACTTTC; CDR3 protein: CASSYGDSSGANVLTF
V gene: TRBV30; J gene: TRBJ1-4; D gene: -; clone size: -; CDR3 DNA: TGTGCCTGGAGGCGAGGCCCTTCTGAAAAACTGTTTTTT; CDR3 protein: CAWRRGPSEKLFF
V gene: TRBV7-3; J gene: TRBJ2-2; D gene: TRBD1; clone size: -; CDR3 DNA: TGTGCCAGCAGCCGCACCGGGACAGGGGGATCCGGGGAGCTGTTTTTT; CDR3 protein: CASSRTGTGGSGELFF
V gene: TRBV7-8; J gene: TRBJ1-1; D gene: -; clone size: -; CDR3 DNA: TGTGCCAGCAGCCCCATCCGTTTGAACACTGAAGCTTTCTTT; CDR3 protein: CASSPIRLNTEAFF
V gene: TRBV9; J gene: TRBJ2-1; D gene: -; clone size: -; CDR3 DNA: TGTGCCAGCAGCGTAGGAAGGGTTAGCTCCTACAATGAGCAGTTCTTC; CDR3 protein: CASSVGRVSSYNEQFF
V gene: TRBV30; J gene: TRBJ2-5; D gene: TRBD2; clone size: -; CDR3 DNA: TGTGCCTGGAGTCCAAGCGGGGGAGAGACCCAGTACTTC; CDR3 protein: CAWSPSGGETQYF
V gene: TRBV19; J gene: TRBJ2-1; D gene: -; clone size: -; CDR3 DNA: TGTGCCAGTGAGGGGCAGTACAATGAGCAGTTCTTC; CDR3 protein: CASEGQYNEQFF
V gene: TRBV25-1; J gene: TRBJ2-3; D gene: -; clone size: few; CDR3 DNA: TGTGCCAGCAGTATGGTTGCTACCACAGATACGCAGTATTTT; CDR3 protein: CASSMVATTDTQYF
V gene: TRBV9; J gene: TRBJ2-5; D gene: TRBD2; clone size: -; CDR3 DNA: TGTGCCAGCAGCGTACTAGCGGGGGGGCCGGATGAGACCCAGTACTTC; CDR3 protein: CASSVLAGGPDETQYF
V gene: TRBV30; J gene: TRBJ1-1; D gene: -; clone size: few; CDR3 DNA: TGTGCCTGGATATTCAGGAACACTGAAGCTTTCTTT; CDR3 protein: CAWIFRNTEAFF
V gene: TRBV18; J gene: TRBJ2-7; D gene: TRBD1; clone size: few; CDR3 DNA: TGTGCCAGCTCACCAGGCCGGGACAGGGCGATCTCCTACGAGCAGTACTTC; CDR3 protein: CASSPGRDRAISYEQYF
V gene: TRBV5-1; J gene: TRBJ1-5; D gene: -; clone size: -; CDR3 DNA: TGCGCCAGCAGCTTGGATCCAGGGGACATCCGAGGACAGCCCCAGCATTTT; CDR3 protein: CASSLDPGDIRGQPQHF
V gene: TRBV27; J gene: TRBJ1-2; D gene: -; clone size: -; CDR3 DNA: TGTGCCAGCAGTTTATCGTTTCATCGAGATAACTATGGCTACACCTTC; CDR3 protein: CASSLSFHRDNYGYTF
V gene: TRBV5-1; J gene: TRBJ2-1; D gene: TRBD1; clone size: -; CDR3 DNA: TGCGCCAGCAGCCTACGGGACAGGGTCTCCTACAATGAGCAGTTCTTC; CDR3 protein: CASSLRDRVSYNEQFF
V gene: TRBV9; J gene: TRBJ2-5; D gene: TRBD1; clone size: -; CDR3 DNA: TGTGCCAGCAGCGTGGGGACAGGGGGTCCCCAGTACTTC; CDR3 protein: CASSVGTGGPQYF
V gene: TRBV7-9; J gene: TRBJ1-5; D gene: -; clone size: -; CDR3 DNA: TGTGCCAGCAGCTCGACACCGGTCCCCCCCCAGCATTTT; CDR3 protein: CASSSTPVPPQHF
V gene: TRBV19; J gene: TRBJ2-3; D gene: -; clone size: -; CDR3 DNA: TGTGCCAGTAGTGACTACCGGGGGTCACTACGGGATACGCAGTATTTT; CDR3 protein: CASSDYRGSLRDTQYF
V gene: TRBV29-1; J gene: TRBJ2-3; D gene: -; clone size: few; CDR3 DNA: TGCAGCGTTGGACAGACAGATACGCAGTATTTT; CDR3 protein: CSVGQTDTQYF
V gene: TRBV29-1; J gene: TRBJ2-1; D gene: TRBD2; clone size: -; CDR3 DNA: TGCAGCGTGGCCCTTTGGAGCGGGGGGTGGAATGAGCAGTTCTTC; CDR3 protein: CSVALWSGGWNEQFF
V gene: TRBV5-6; J gene: TRBJ2-1; D gene: TRBD1; clone size: -; CDR3 DNA: TGTGCCAGCAGCCCGAGTCCCGGGACAGGAACCTCCTACAATGAGCAGTTCTTC; CDR3 protein: CASSPSPGTGTSYNEQFF
V gene: TRBV29-1; J gene: TRBJ2-7; D gene: -; clone size: -; CDR3 DNA: TGCAGCGTTGTGGGGCAGAACTCCTACGAGCAGTACTTC; CDR3 protein: CSVVGQNSYEQYF
V gene: TRBV7-9; J gene: TRBJ2-5; D gene: TRBD2; clone size: -; CDR3 DNA: TGTGCCAGCAGCTCTAGCGGGGGGGAAGAGACCCAGTACTTC; CDR3 protein: CASSSSGGEETQYF
V gene: TRBV5-1; J gene: TRBJ1-5; D gene: TRBD1; clone size: few; CDR3 DNA: TGCGCCAGCAGCTTGGAGGGCAGGGGGGATCAGCCCCAGCATTTT; CDR3 protein: CASSLEGRGDQPQHF
V gene: TRBV7-9; J gene: TRBJ1-4; D gene: -; clone size: -; CDR3 DNA: TGTGCCAGCAGCGCTCTGGATGAAAAACTGTTTTTT; CDR3 protein: CASSALDEKLFF
V gene: TRBV29-1; J gene: TRBJ1-3; D gene: -; clone size: -; CDR3 DNA: TGCAGCGTTGAACAGACAAACGGAAACACCATATATTTT; CDR3 protein: CSVEQTNGNTIYF
V gene: TRBV29-1; J gene: TRBJ2-2; D gene: -; clone size: few; CDR3 DNA: TGCAGCGTTGAACGGGGTCACTCGAACACCGGGGAGCTGTTTTTT; CDR3 protein: CSVERGHSNTGELFF
V gene: TRBV5-1; J gene: TRBJ2-1; D gene: -; clone size: -; CDR3 DNA: TGCGCCAGCAGCCCGTACACAGGGACATACAATGAGCAGTTCTTC; CDR3 protein: CASSPYTGTYNEQFF
V gene: TRBV2; J gene: TRBJ1-5; D gene: TRBD1; clone size: -; CDR3 DNA: TGTGCCAGCAGGGACAGGTTTTATCAGCCCCAGCATTTT; CDR3 protein: CASRDRFYQPQHF
V gene: TRBV5-4; J gene: TRBJ1-5; D gene: -; clone size: -; CDR3 DNA: TGTGCCAGCAGCTTGGGTGGACACAATAGCAATCAGCCCCAGCATTTT; CDR3 protein: CASSLGGHNSNQPQHF
V gene: TRBV7-9; J gene: TRBJ2-2; D gene: -; clone size: few; CDR3 DNA: TGTGCCAGCAGCCTCACGGACTTCGCGAACACCGGGGAGCTGTTTTTT; CDR3 protein: CASSLTDFANTGELFF
V gene: TRBV7-2; J gene: TRBJ2-3; D gene: TRBD2; clone size: -; CDR3 DNA: TGTGCCAGCAGCGCACGGACTAGCGGGGCGGCAGATACGCAGTATTTT; CDR3 protein: CASSARTSGAADTQYF
V gene: TRBV7-9; J gene: TRBJ2-7; D gene: TRBD2; clone size: -; CDR3 DNA: TGTGCCAGCAGCTTTGGGCGGGGGGTCTACGAGCAGTACTTC; CDR3 protein: CASSFGRGVYEQYF
V gene: TRBV7-9; J gene: TRBJ1-1; D gene: -; clone size: -; CDR3 DNA: TGTGCCAGCAGCCCCCGGACTTCGAACACTGAAGCTTTCTTT; CDR3 protein: CASSPRTSNTEAFF
V gene: TRBV5-6; J gene: TRBJ2-7; D gene: TRBD2; clone size: -; CDR3 DNA: TGTGCCAGCAGCCGCCTAGCGGGCGGCTCCTACGAGCAGTACTTC; CDR3 protein: CASSRLAGGSYEQYF
V gene: TRBV29-1; J gene: TRBJ1-1; D gene: -; clone size: -; CDR3 DNA: TGCAGCGTCTCGGGTGGGGGTAACACTGAAGCTTTCTTT; CDR3 protein: CSVSGGGNTEAFF
V gene: TRBV12-5; J gene: TRBJ2-7; D gene: -; clone size: few; CDR3 DNA: TGTGCTAGTGGTTTGGTCTCCGGCAGGGCAACCTCCTACGAGCAGTACTTC; CDR3 protein: CASGLVSGRATSYEQYF